What follows describes a single TCR beta chain. The CDR3 extends over 15 amino acids. Germline V gene sequence: CDR1 LNHNV, CDR2 YYDKDF (reference sequence). The germline V and J ends were trimmed by 9 bases and 2 bases, with 20 bases remaining between them. The data were obtained in a study of T cell responses to AZD1222 COVID-19 vaccine. Some clones are missing from TCRdb's copy, which holds only in-frame ones; the method was immunoSEQ multiplex PCR. Of roughly 99,000 clones listed, around 90% are singletons. Sequencing was performed on peripheral blood, taken on day 0 of AZD1222 vaccination. This clonotype originated in an adult in good health. The V and J genes are TRBV15 and TRBJ2-7; possibly TRBD1 for D (5 bases). The CDR3 DNA reads TGTGCCACGAGGCCAAGAAAGGGGTCTACCTACGAGCAGTACTTC. Translating it yields CATRPRKGSTYEQYF.